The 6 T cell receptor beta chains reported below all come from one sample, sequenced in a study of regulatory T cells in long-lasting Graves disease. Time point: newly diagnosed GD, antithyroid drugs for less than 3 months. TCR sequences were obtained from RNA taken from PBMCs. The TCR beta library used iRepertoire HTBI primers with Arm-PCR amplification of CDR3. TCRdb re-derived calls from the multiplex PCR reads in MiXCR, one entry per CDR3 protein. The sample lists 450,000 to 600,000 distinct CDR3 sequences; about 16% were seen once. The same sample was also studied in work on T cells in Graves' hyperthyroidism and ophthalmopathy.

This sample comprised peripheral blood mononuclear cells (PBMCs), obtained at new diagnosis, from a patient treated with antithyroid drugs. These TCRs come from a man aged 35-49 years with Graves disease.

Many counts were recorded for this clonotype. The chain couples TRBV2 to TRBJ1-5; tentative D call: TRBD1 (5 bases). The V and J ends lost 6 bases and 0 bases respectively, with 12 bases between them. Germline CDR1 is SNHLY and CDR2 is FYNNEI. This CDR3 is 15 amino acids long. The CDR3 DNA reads TGTGCCAGCAGGGAACAGGAGTATAGCAATCAGCCCCAGCATTTT. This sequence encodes CASREQEYSNQPQHF.

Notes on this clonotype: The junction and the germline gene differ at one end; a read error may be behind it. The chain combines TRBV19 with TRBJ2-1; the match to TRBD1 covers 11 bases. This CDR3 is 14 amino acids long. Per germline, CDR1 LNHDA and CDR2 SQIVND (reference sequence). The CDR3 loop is CASSIGQGANEQLF. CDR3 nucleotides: TGTGCCAGTAGTATTGGACAGGGGGCAAATGAGCAGCTCTTC.

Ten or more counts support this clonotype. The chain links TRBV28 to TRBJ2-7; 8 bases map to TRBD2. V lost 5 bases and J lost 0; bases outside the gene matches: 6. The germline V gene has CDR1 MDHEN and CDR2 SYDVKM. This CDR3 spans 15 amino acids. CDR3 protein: CASSLIAGNSYEQYF. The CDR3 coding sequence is TGTGCCAGCAGTCTTATAGCGGGGAACTCCTACGAGCAGTACTTC.

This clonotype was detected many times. CDR3 coding DNA: TGTGCCACCTCAGGGGGCCCAGAGACCCAGTACTTC. Translated: CATSGGPETQYF. The chain combines TRBV6-1 with TRBJ2-5, with 8 bases that match TRBD1. CDR1 MNHNS and CDR2 SASEGT come from the germline V gene. The CDR3 totals 12 residues. The J segment lost 4 bases and the V segment lost 10 bases, leaving 5 bases of the junction unmatched.

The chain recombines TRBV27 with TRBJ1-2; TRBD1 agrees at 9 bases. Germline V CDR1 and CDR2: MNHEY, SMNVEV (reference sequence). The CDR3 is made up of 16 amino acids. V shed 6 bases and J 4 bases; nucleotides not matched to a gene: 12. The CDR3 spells CASSPTGGTIGYGYTF. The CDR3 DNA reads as TGTGCCAGCAGCCCGACAGGGGGAACCATTGGCTATGGCTACACCTTC.

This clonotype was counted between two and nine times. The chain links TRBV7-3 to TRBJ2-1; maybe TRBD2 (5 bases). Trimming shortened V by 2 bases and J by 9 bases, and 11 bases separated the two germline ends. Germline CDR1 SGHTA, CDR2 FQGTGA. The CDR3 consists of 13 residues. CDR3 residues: CASSLQREGEQFF. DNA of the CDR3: TGTGCCAGCAGCTTACAGAGGGAAGGTGAGCAGTTCTTC.